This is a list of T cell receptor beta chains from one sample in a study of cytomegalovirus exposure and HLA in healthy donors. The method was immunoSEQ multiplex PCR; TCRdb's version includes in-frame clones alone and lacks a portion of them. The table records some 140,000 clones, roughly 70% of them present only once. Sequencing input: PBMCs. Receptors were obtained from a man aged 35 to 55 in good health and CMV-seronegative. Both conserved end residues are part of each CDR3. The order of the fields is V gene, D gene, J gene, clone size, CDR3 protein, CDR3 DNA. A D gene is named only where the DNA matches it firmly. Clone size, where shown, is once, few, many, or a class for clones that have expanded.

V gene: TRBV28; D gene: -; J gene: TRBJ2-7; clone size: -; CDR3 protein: CASSMDRGGTRFYEQYF; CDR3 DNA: TGTGCCAGCAGTATGGACAGGGGAGGGACTAGGTTCTACGAGCAGTACTTC
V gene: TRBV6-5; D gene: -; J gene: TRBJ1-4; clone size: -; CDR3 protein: CASSYRANEKLFF; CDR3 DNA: TGTGCCAGCAGTTACCGAGCTAATGAAAAACTGTTTTTT
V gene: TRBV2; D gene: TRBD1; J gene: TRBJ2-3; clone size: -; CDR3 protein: CASSEYGTGSDTQYF; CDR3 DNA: TGTGCCAGCAGTGAATACGGGACAGGGTCAGATACGCAGTATTTT
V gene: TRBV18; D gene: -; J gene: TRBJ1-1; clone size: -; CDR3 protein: CASSPTTANTEAFF; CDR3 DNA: TGTGCCAGCTCACCAACGACAGCGAACACTGAAGCTTTCTTT
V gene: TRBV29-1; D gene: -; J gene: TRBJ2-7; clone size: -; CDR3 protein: CSAEGLLGSSYEQYF; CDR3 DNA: TGCAGCGCTGAGGGTTTGCTCGGGAGTTCCTACGAGCAGTACTTC
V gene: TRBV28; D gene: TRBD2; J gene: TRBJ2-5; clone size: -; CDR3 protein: CASSPGLAPETQYF; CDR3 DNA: TGTGCCAGCAGTCCGGGACTAGCGCCTGAGACCCAGTACTTC
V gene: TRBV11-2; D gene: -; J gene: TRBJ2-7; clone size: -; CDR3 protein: CASSPHAEGVYEQYF; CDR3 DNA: TGTGCCAGCAGCCCTCATGCGGAAGGGGTCTACGAGCAGTACTTC
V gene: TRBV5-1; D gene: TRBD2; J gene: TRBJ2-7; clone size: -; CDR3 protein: CASSLGGTSGFYEQYF; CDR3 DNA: TGCGCCAGCAGCTTGGGCGGGACTAGCGGTTTCTACGAGCAGTACTTC
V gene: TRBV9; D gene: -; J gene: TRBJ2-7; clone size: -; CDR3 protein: CASSVAAAGAFNEQYF; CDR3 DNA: TGTGCCAGCAGCGTAGCGGCGGCGGGGGCTTTTAACGAGCAGTACTTC
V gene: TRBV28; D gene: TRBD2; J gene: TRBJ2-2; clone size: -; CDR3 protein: CASSLFTSGRKSGELFF; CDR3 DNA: TGTGCCAGCAGTTTATTTACTAGCGGGAGAAAATCCGGGGAGCTGTTTTTT
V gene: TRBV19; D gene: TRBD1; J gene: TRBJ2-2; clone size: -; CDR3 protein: CATKNDWEPGQGNTGELFF; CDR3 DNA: TGTGCCACTAAGAACGACTGGGAACCGGGACAGGGGAACACCGGGGAGCTGTTTTTT
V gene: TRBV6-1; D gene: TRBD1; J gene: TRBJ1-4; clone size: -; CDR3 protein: CASSEGTGNEKLFF; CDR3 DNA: TGTGCCAGCAGTGAAGGGACAGGCAATGAAAAACTGTTTTTT
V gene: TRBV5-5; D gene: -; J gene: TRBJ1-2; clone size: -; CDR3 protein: CASSLGGSSHGYTF; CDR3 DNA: TGTGCCAGCAGCTTGGGGGGCTCCTCGCATGGCTACACCTTC
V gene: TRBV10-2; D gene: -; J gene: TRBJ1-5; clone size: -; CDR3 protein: CASSPGSFNQPQHF; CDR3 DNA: TGCGCCAGCAGCCCCGGTAGTTTCAATCAGCCCCAGCATTTT
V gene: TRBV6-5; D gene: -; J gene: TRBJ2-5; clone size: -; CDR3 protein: CASSYNHIGGRETQYF; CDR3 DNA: TGTGCCAGCAGTTACAATCACATCGGGGGGCGGGAGACCCAGTACTTC
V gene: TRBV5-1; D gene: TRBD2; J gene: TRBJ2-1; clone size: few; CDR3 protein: CASQASGRLVEQFF; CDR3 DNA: TGCGCCAGCCAAGCTAGCGGGAGGTTGGTTGAGCAGTTCTTC
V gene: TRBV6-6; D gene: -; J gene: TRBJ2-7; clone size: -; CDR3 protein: CASSYGHTYEQYF; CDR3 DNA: TGTGCCAGCAGTTACGGGCACACCTACGAGCAGTACTTC
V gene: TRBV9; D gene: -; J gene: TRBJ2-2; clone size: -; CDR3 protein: CASSVELGGGELFF; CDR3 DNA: TGTGCCAGCAGCGTAGAACTAGGCGGCGGGGAGCTGTTTTTT
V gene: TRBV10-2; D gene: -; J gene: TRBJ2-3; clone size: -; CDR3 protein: CASSGGRNTDTQYF; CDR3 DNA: TGCGCCAGCAGTGGCGGCCGTAACACAGATACGCAGTATTTT
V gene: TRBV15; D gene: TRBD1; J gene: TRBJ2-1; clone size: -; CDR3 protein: CATTTGYNEQFF; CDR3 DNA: TGTGCCACGACGACAGGGTACAATGAGCAGTTCTTC
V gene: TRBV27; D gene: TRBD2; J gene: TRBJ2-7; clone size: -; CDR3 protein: CASRTSSGSYEQYF; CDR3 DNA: TGTGCCAGCCGGACTAGCTCGGGCTCCTACGAGCAGTACTTC
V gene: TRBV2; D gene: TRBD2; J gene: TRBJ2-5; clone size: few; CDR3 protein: CASGGTLAGVETQYF; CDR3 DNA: TGTGCCAGCGGGGGGACGCTAGCGGGAGTAGAGACCCAGTACTTC
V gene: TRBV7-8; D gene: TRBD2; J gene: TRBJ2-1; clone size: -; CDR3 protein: CASSRIGAGDEQFF; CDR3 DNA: TGTGCCAGCAGCCGCATTGGTGCGGGAGATGAGCAGTTCTTC
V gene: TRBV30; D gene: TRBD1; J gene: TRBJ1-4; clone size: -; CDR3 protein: CAWRYTGGGEKLFF; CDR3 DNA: TGTGCCTGGAGGTATACAGGGGGAGGAGAAAAACTGTTTTTT
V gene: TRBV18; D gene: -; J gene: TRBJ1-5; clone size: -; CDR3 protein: CASSLAVNSNQPQHF; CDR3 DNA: TGTGCCAGCTCACTTGCGGTGAATAGCAATCAGCCCCAGCATTTT
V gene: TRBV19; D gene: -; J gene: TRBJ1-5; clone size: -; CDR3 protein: CASSIGGTIQNQPQHF; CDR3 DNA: TGTGCCAGTAGTATTGGAGGTACTATCCAGAATCAGCCCCAGCATTTT
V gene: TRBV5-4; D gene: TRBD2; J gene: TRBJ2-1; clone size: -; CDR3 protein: CASSLTSGGSSYNEQFF; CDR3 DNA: TGTGCCAGCAGCTTGACTAGCGGGGGATCCTCCTACAATGAGCAGTTCTTC
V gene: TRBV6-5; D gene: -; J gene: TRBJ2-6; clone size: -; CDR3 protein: CASSTGADGANVLTF; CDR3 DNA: TGTGCCAGCAGTACTGGGGCTGATGGGGCCAACGTCCTGACTTTC
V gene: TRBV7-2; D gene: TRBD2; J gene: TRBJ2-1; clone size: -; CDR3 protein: CASNQPGLAAEQFF; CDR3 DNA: TGTGCCAGCAACCAACCGGGACTAGCGGCTGAGCAGTTCTTC
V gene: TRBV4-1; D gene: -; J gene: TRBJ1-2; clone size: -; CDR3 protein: CASSHSTMPRDGYTF; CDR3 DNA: TGCGCCAGCAGTCATTCCACTATGCCGAGGGATGGCTACACCTTC
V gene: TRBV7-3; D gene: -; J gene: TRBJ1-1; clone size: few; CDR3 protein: CASSLLPGTEAFF; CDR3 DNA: TGTGCCAGCAGCTTACTACCTGGCACTGAAGCTTTCTTT
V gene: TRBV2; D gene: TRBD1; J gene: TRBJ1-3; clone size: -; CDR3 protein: CATQPDRGGNTIYF; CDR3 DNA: TGTGCCACCCAGCCCGACAGGGGCGGAAACACCATATATTTT
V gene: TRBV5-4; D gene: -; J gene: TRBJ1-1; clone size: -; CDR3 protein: CASSLDGRNTEAFF; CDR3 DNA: TGTGCCAGCAGCTTGGACGGGAGGAACACTGAAGCTTTCTTT
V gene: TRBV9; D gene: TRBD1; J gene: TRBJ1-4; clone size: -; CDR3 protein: CASSAGDRGRRKLFF; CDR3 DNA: TGTGCCAGCAGCGCCGGGGACAGGGGGCGTCGAAAACTGTTTTTT
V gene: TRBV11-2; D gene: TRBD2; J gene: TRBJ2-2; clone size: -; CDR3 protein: CASRGLAGGPGTGELFF; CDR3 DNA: TGTGCCAGCAGGGGACTAGCGGGGGGGCCTGGCACCGGGGAGCTGTTTTTT